Listed here are 20 T cell receptor beta chains from one sample, sequenced in a study of blood T cell repertoires in COVID-19. Profiled with immunoSEQ multiplex PCR; TCRdb holds only in-frame clones, not every one. The sample records some 290,000 clones, 85% to 90% being singletons. Sequenced material: PBMCs or T cells enriched from blood (not recorded which). The receptor set was obtained from a woman aged 25 to 45 who had recovered from COVID-19.

The chain combines TRBV15 with TRBJ2-1; 14 bases are shared with TRBD2. The germline V gene has CDR1 LNHNV and CDR2 YYDKDF (reference sequence). The V and J ends lost 0 bases and 6 bases, in that order; junction bases with no gene match: 19. The length of the CDR3 is 22 residues. The CDR3 DNA follows: TGTGCCACCAGCAGAGATAGGGATAAGGGACTAGCGGGAGAGGGTTGGGCCAATGAGCAGTTCTTC. Translation gives CATSRDRDKGLAGEGWANEQFF.

V usage is TRBV5-4 and J usage is TRBJ2-5, with 14 bases fitting TRBD2. Per germline, CDR1 SGHNT and CDR2 YYREEE (reference sequence). V lost 6 bases, J lost 4 bases, and 8 bases stayed unmatched. This CDR3 region has 16 residues. The CDR3 region has the DNA TGTGCCAGCAAAGGCAGGGGACTAGCGGGAGCAGAGACCCAGTACTTC. Its translation is CASKGRGLAGAETQYF.

V and J are TRBV27 and TRBJ2-7, with 8 bases identical to TRBD1. This CDR3 region has 16 residues. The germline gives CDR1 MNHEY, CDR2 SMNVEV (reference sequence). J gave up 2 bases and V 3 bases, and 9 bases lay outside the gene matches. The CDR3 region is CASSFRTGIYTYEQYF. DNA of the CDR3: TGTGCCAGCAGTTTTAGGACAGGGATTTACACCTACGAGCAGTACTTC.

J is TRBJ2-7 and V is TRBV20-1; 10 bases line up with TRBD1. The CDR3 length is 16 residues. V gave up 3 bases and J gave up 0 bases; unmatched junction bases: 8. CDR1 is DFQATT, CDR2 SNEGSKA, per germline (reference sequence). The CDR3 reads CSASPTGGRSSYEQYF. For the CDR3, the DNA is TGCAGTGCTAGTCCGACAGGGGGCCGGAGCTCCTACGAGCAGTACTTC.

The chain links TRBV21-1 to TRBJ2-5; the table's D call of TRBD2 was not tested on the DNA. TRBV21-1 is classified as a pseudogene. The CDR3 is 17 amino acids. The CDR3 reads CASSALADLTVQETQYF. CDR3 coding DNA: TGTGCCAGCAGCGCCCTAGCGGACCTAACCGTTCAAGAGACCCAGTACTTC.

V is TRBV10-3 and J is TRBJ2-1, with 9 nucleotides matching TRBD2. This CDR3 contains 16 residues. The V segment lost 4 bases and the J segment 5 bases; nucleotides outside the gene matches: 9. The V gene's germline CDR1 is ENHRY and CDR2 SYGVKD. CDR3 bases: TGTGCCATCAGTGTGCGTGGCGGGAGGGAGAACAATGAGCAGTTCTTC. This translates into CAISVRGGRENNEQFF.

Regarding this clone: The junction does not match germline at one end; this may be a read error. The chain couples TRBV7-7 to TRBJ2-5, with 14 nucleotides matching TRBD2. CDR3 length: 17 amino acids. Germline V gene data show CDR1 as SSHAT and CDR2 as FNYEAQ (reference sequence). The DNA of the CDR3 is TGTGCTAGCAGCTCCGGGACTAGCGGGAGTCTTGGAGAGACCCAGTACTTC. Translated: CASSSGTSGSLGETQYF. The full variable domain, in which reference TRBV7-7 and TRBJ2-5 provide the parts outside the CDR3, is GAGVSQSPRYKVTKRGQDVTLRCDPISSHATLYWYQQALGQGPEFLTYFNYEAQPDKSGLPSDRFSAERPEGSISTLTIQRTEQRDSAMYRCASSSGTSGSLGETQYFGPGTRLLVL.

The V and J genes are TRBV2 and TRBJ1-4; TRBD1 aligns across 7 bases. CDR3 length equals 14 residues. Germline CDR1 SNHLY, CDR2 FYNNEI. With 6 bases clipped from V and 10 bases from J, the junction kept 11 bases outside the gene matches. The CDR3 coding sequence is TGTGCCAGCAGCGTGACAGGGTTTGCTGCAAAACTGTTTTTT. Its translation is CASSVTGFAAKLFF.

This chain joins TRBV28 and TRBJ1-5, with D perhaps matching TRBD1 (5 bases). Trimming took 2 bases from V and 0 from J, leaving 14 bases between them. The CDR3 sequence is 17 residues long. CDR1 MDHEN and CDR2 SYDVKM come from the germline V gene. CDR3: CASSLAARDYSNQPQHF. The CDR3 DNA sequence: TGTGCCAGCAGTTTAGCCGCACGGGACTATAGCAATCAGCCCCAGCATTTT. Supplemented by reference TRBV28 and TRBJ1-5, the full variable domain reads DVKVTQSSRYLVKRTGEKVFLECVQDMDHENMFWYRQDPGLGLRLIYFSYDVKMKEKGDIPEGYSVSREKKERFSLILESASTNQTSMYLCASSLAARDYSNQPQHFGDGTRLSIL.

The chain recombines TRBV10-2 with TRBJ2-2; D remains ambiguous. The germline gives CDR1 WSHSY, CDR2 SAAADI. The CDR3 loop spans 14 amino acids. The V end was cut by 1 base, the J end by 6 bases, with 9 bases between. The CDR3 sequence is CASSELSVAGELFF. CDR3 nucleotide sequence: TGCGCCAGCAGTGAGTTATCGGTAGCCGGGGAGCTGTTTTTT.

The rearrangement joins TRBV3-1 (or the pseudogene TRBV3-2) to TRBJ1-5; the D gene is possibly TRBD1 (5 bases). This CDR3 is built from 15 residues. Germline assignment: CDR1 LGHDT and CDR2 YNNKEL (reference sequence). V shed 4 bases and J shed 6 bases, with 16 bases lying between them. The CDR3 region is CASSRRGYLPQPQHF. CDR3 nucleotides: TGTGCCAGCAGCCGGCGGGGGTATCTTCCTCAGCCCCAGCATTTT.

The J gene is TRBJ1-3, the V gene TRBV9, with D tentatively TRBD1 (5 bases). Germline CDR1 SGDLS, CDR2 YYNGEE. Trimming took 0 bases from V and 2 from J, leaving 6 bases between them. The CDR3 consists of 14 residues. The CDR3 sequence is CASSVEGTGNTIYF. Written as DNA, the CDR3 is TGTGCCAGCAGCGTAGAGGGGACTGGAAACACCATATATTTT.

This rearrangement joins TRBV19 to TRBJ1-5; no definite D call. Germline loops: CDR1 LNHDA, CDR2 SQIVND (reference sequence). V lost 5 bases to trimming and J lost 4 bases, with 12 bases between them. CDR3 length equals 14 residues. The CDR3: CASSYWGGNQPQHF. The CDR3 DNA reads TGTGCCAGTAGTTATTGGGGAGGTAATCAGCCCCAGCATTTT.

CDR3 loop: CASSQGFGSGTYEQYF. DNA for the CDR3: TGTGCCAGCAGCCAAGGCTTCGGTAGCGGTACCTACGAGCAGTACTTC. The chain links TRBV3-1 (or the pseudogene TRBV3-2) to TRBJ2-7; D is possibly TRBD2 (6 bases). CDR1 is LGHDT and CDR2 is YNNKEL in the germline V gene (reference sequence). CDR3 length equals 16 residues. Trimming left V 1 base short and J 2 bases short, with 15 bases between.

J is TRBJ2-1 and V is TRBV20-1, with 7 bases fitting TRBD2. The CDR3 covers 15 residues. From germline, CDR1 is DFQATT and CDR2 SNEGSKA (reference sequence). Trimming took 3 bases from V and 3 from J; bases not matched to a gene: 8. The CDR3 reads CSASTGGGSYNEQFF. DNA of the CDR3: TGCAGTGCTAGTACGGGCGGGGGTAGCTACAATGAGCAGTTCTTC.

The chain is built from TRBV4-1 and TRBJ2-7, with 9 bases identical to TRBD2. V shed 2 bases, J shed 2 bases, and the junction held 4 bases outside the gene matches. Per germline, CDR1 MGHRA and CDR2 YSYEKL. There are 15 residues in the CDR3. Written as DNA, the CDR3 is TGCGCCAGCAGCCAATTTGCGGGAGGGACCTACGAGCAGTACTTC. The encoded protein is CASSQFAGGTYEQYF.

The chain links TRBV4-1 to TRBJ2-3; D possibly corresponds to TRBD1 (6 bases). Trimming stripped 4 bases from V and 4 bases from J, with 27 bases between. This CDR3 is 19 amino acids long. Germline lookup yields CDR1 MGHRA and CDR2 YSYEKL. The CDR3 reads CASSLRGRGSQNVADTQYF. The CDR3 DNA reads TGCGCCAGCAGCCTACGGGGTAGGGGGAGTCAGAATGTCGCAGATACGCAGTATTTT.

V is TRBV5-1 and J is TRBJ2-7; D may be TRBD2 (6 bases). Trimming took 4 bases from V and 0 from J, leaving 14 bases between them. This CDR3 has 15 residues. CDR1 SGHRS and CDR2 YFSETQ come from the germline V gene. CDR3 nucleotide sequence: TGCGCCAGCAGCGGGGCTAGCGTTAGCTCCTACGAGCAGTACTTC. Translated: CASSGASVSSYEQYF. The variable domain in full, with the rest retrieved from reference TRBV5-1 and TRBJ2-7, is KAGVTQTPRYLIKTRGQQVTLSCSPISGHRSVSWYQQTPGQGLQFLFEYFSETQRNKGNFPGRFSGRQFSNSRSEMNVSTLELGDSALYLCASSGASVSSYEQYFGPGTRLTVT.

The CDR3: CASSYGPSGNTGELFF. CDR3 in DNA: TGCGCCAGCAGCTACGGGCCTAGCGGTAACACCGGGGAGCTGTTTTTT. The rearrangement uses TRBV4-3 and TRBJ2-2, with 7 nucleotides matching TRBD2. This CDR3 comprises 16 residues. CDR1 LGHNA and CDR2 YSLEER come from the germline V gene. Losses at the gene ends were 5 bases for V and 2 bases for J; bases not matched to a gene: 8.

This clone was detected only once. The chain joins TRBV28 to TRBJ1-2; D unresolved. The germline CDR1 and CDR2 sequences are MDHEN and SYDVKM. The CDR3 length is 12 residues. With 8 bases removed from V and 0 bases from J, the gap between germline ends came to 7 bases. Written as DNA, the CDR3 is TGTGCCAGCGCGCGAGCTAACTATGGCTACACCTTC. Its translation: CASARANYGYTF.